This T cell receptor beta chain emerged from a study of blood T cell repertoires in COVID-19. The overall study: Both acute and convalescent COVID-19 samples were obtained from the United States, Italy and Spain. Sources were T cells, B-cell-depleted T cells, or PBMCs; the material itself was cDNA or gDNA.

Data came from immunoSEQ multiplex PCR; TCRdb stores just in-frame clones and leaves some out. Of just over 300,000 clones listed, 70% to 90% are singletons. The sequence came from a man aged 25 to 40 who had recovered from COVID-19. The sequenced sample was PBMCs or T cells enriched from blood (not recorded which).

CDR3 protein: CASSLALAGATDTQYF. For the CDR3, the DNA is TGCGCCAGCAGCTTGGCTCTAGCGGGGGCCACAGATACGCAGTATTTT. V and J are TRBV5-1 and TRBJ2-3; 10 bases are a match to TRBD2. Germline trimming cut 0 bases from V and 2 bases from J; bases unmatched to any gene: 3. In germline, CDR1 is SGHRS, CDR2 YFSETQ. The CDR3 spans 16 residues. Filled out from reference TRBV5-1 and TRBJ2-3, the complete variable domain reads KAGVTQTPRYLIKTRGQQVTLSCSPISGHRSVSWYQQTPGQGLQFLFEYFSETQRNKGNFPGRFSGRQFSNSRSEMNVSTLELGDSALYLCASSLALAGATDTQYFGPGTRLTVL.